This T cell receptor beta chain was identified in a study of human T cells and chemical hapten exposure. Study as a whole: The study sensitized with 2% DPC on a roughly 2 cm by roughly 2 cm patch of upper inner arm skin. Women made up most patients, who had alopecia areata, totalis or universalis.

This clonotype showed up just a few times. Trimming removed 5 bases from V and 8 bases from J; junction bases left unmatched: 4. This CDR3 has 14 amino acids. Germline CDR1 and CDR2: LNHDA and SQIVND (reference sequence). The library tagged each cDNA molecule with unique molecular identifiers. Each CDR3 protein gets one entry after TCRdb re-called the RACE reads with MiXCR. The data hold some 400,000 distinct CDR3 sequences, with approximately 5% observed a single time. Time point noted: patch test 1, 2 weeks after DPC sensitization. Indicated treatment: therapeutic diphenylcyclopropenone sensitization with weekly scalp DPC.

The chain is built from TRBV19 and TRBJ2-4; 12 nucleotides agree with TRBD2. The sequence was collected from a woman aged 45-60 years with alopecia areata. Some clones in this sample may be carry-over from other donors' samples. The sample in question was whole blood, obtained in connection with sensitization to the hapten diphenylcyclopropenone (DPC). CDR3 DNA: TGTGCCAGTAGTGAAAGACTAGCGGGAGACATTCAGTACTTC. This gives the protein CASSERLAGDIQYF.